The 9 T cell receptor beta chains in this list originate from one sample, sequenced in a study of CD8 T cells in Susac syndrome. Reverse transcription of roughly 0.5 to 1 ug RNA was carried out with random hexamers. Each CDR3 protein is one row after TCRdb ran MiXCR on the immunoSEQ multiplex PCR reads. The table includes tens of thousands of distinct CDR3 sequences, about 96% detected once. The sequenced sample was CD8+ T cells from PBMCs. These receptors came from a human donor with Susac syndrome.

The chain joins TRBV11-3 to TRBJ1-1; a weak D match, TRBD1 (6 bases). The CDR3 runs to 13 residues. CDR1 is SGHNT and CDR2 is YENEEA in the germline V gene. The V end lost 1 base, the J end lost 8 bases, and 11 bases lay between the germline ends. The DNA of the CDR3 is TGTGCCAGCAGCTTAGGCCAGGGGAAGGAAGCTTTCTTT. Encoded protein: CASSLGQGKEAFF.

This chain uses TRBV7-9 with TRBJ2-3; either TRBD1 or TRBD2 may fit D (5 bases each). The CDR3 runs to 15 residues. The germline V gene has CDR1 SEHNR and CDR2 FQNEAQ (reference sequence). Between the trimmed V and J ends, which lost 1 base and 1 base, there was a span of 9 bases. The CDR3 DNA follows: TGTGCCAGCAGCTTAGTGGGACCTGGCACAGATACGCAGTATTTT. This encodes CASSLVGPGTDTQYF.

The V call is TRBV30, the J call TRBJ1-2; weak D call: TRBD1 (5 bases). With 1 base removed from V and 8 bases from J, the gap between germline ends came to 8 bases. In germline, CDR1 is GTSNPN, CDR2 SVGIG (reference sequence). This CDR3 comprises 11 residues. The CDR3, as DNA: TGTGCCTGGAGTGCCAGGGCGGGCTACACCTTC. This codes for CAWSARAGYTF.

J is TRBJ1-4 and V is TRBV20-1; D gene ambiguous. The length of the CDR3 is 11 residues. Germline CDR1 is DFQATT and CDR2 is SNEGSKA (reference sequence). V lost 3 bases to trimming and J lost 6 bases, with 5 bases between them. The CDR3 DNA reads as TGCAGTGCTAGTCGGGATGAAAAACTGTTTTTT. Translation gives CSASRDEKLFF.

This chain links TRBV12-3 or TRBV12-4 with TRBJ1-2; D is ambiguous. The CDR3 runs 13 residues. Trimming took off 3 bases at V and 4 bases at J, with 9 bases between the two ends. The CDR3 DNA reads as TGTGCCAGCAGTTTTTTTCCCGGCTATGGCTACACCTTC. It is translated as CASSFFPGYGYTF.

The chain uses TRBV4-3 and TRBJ2-2; a possible D gene is TRBD2 (6 bases). CDR1 LGHNA and CDR2 YSLEER come from the germline V gene. The length of the CDR3 is 15 residues. Trimming left V 4 bases short and J 3 bases short, with 12 bases between. CDR3 protein: CASSPNGGDTGELFF. As DNA, the CDR3 is TGCGCCAGCAGCCCCAACGGAGGGGACACCGGGGAGCTGTTTTTT.

This chain uses TRBV5-1 with TRBJ1-5, with 9 nucleotides matching TRBD1. The CDR3 loop spans 13 amino acids. The germline V gene encodes CDR1 SGHRS and CDR2 YFSETQ. The junction had 4 bases not matched to a gene; V was cut back by 4 bases and J by 8 bases. The CDR3 DNA is TGCGCCAGCAGCCCGGGACAGGGTGAGCCCCAGCATTTT. Residues: CASSPGQGEPQHF.

V is TRBV2 and J is TRBJ2-3; 7 bases fit TRBD2. After removal of 6 bases from V and 1 base from J, the junction contained 7 bases not matched to a gene. Germline V gives CDR1 SNHLY, CDR2 FYNNEI. The CDR3 extends over 15 amino acids. The CDR3 DNA follows: TGTGCCAGCAGCGAGACTAGCCTCGGCACAGATACGCAGTATTTT. Translating gives CASSETSLGTDTQYF. The entire variable domain, with the rest obtained from reference TRBV2 and TRBJ2-3, is as follows: EPEVTQTPSHQVTQMGQEVILRCVPISNHLYFYWYRQILGQKVEFLVSFYNNEISEKSEIFDDQFSVERPDGSNFTLKIRSTKLEDSAMYFCASSETSLGTDTQYFGPGTRLTVL.

The CDR3 DNA reads TGTGCCAGCAGTGGACAGGGTAATCAGCCCCAGCATTTT. This codes for CASSGQGNQPQHF. The chain uses TRBV12-3 or TRBV12-4 and TRBJ1-5, with TRBD1 matching 8 bases. The CDR3 runs 13 residues. V trimming: 5 bases; J trimming: 4 bases; junction bases outside the gene matches: 1.